This paragraph reports one TCR beta chain. Only a few counts were recorded for this clone. Which antigen it targets is not known. No base qualities exist here, and no much larger clone lies one base off it. The sample belongs to a study of blood T cell repertoires in COVID-19 (dated by TCRdb to about 2020). About the full investigation: Collaborator samples came from the United States, Italy and Spain and covered acute and convalescent phases of COVID-19. The repertoires were released in a freely available public database intended as a resource for research on the immune response to SARS-CoV-2. Where available, HLA class I and class II types were taken from metadata supplied by the sample provider and were not determined by assay-based typing. The sample metadata nearly always contained a de-identified subject ID, COVID-19 status, age in years and sex. Samples came from the ongoing ImmuneRACE study (first 160 participants) plus 1,254 subjects from 6 global collaborators. Deeply sampled blood TCRbeta repertoires from subjects exposed to, actively infected with, or recovered from COVID-19 were included in the dataset. The prospective study material was composed of cDNA or gDNA derived from T cells, B-cell-depleted T cells, or PBMCs.

Collaborating institutions collected whole blood in K2EDTA tubes following their own protocols. For TCRbeta analysis, collaborator samples were shipped as frozen whole blood, as isolated PBMCs, or as DNA extracted from either sample type. TCRbeta CDR3 regions were amplified from genomic DNA using the immunoSEQ Assay, a bias-controlled multiplex PCR. Under the source paper's analysis protocol: The number of nucleated cells in each sample was estimated by amplification of reference gene primers within the assay. To quantify the absolute abundance of each unique TCRbeta CDR3 rearrangement, sequence reads were collapsed and filtered. For each sample, productive Simpson clonality was calculated by taking the square root of Simpson's diversity index across productive rearrangements. TCRdb obtained this table from immuneACCESS and retained in-frame rearrangements with V and J assigned. These tables miss some clones; where compared with another copy, unresolved V genes account for less than half of the shortfall, and the remainder is unexplained. The DNA gave D and trimming, while V, J and clone size come from that table. The sample yields about half a million clones; 70% to 90% were counted once. In total, the top ten clones hold more than 3% of the sample.

CDR3 length: 15 amino acids, cysteine to phenylalanine. CDR3 DNA only is kept here, 45 bases in frame from base 1. Overall study results and their limits: The amount of clinical and demographic metadata varied by source and participant and was provided uncurated.

This clonotype originated in a human donor in a cohort sampled during active COVID-19. The rearrangement joined TRBV21-1 to TRBJ1-2; the table calls TRBD1, which could not be checked here. TRBV21-1 is assigned pseudogene status. The sequencing input was peripheral blood. The DNA sequence reads TGTGCCAGCAGCAAAGACCCCACAGGCGGCCATGGCTACACCTTC. This codes for CASSKDPTGGHGYTF.